This T cell receptor beta chain derives from a study of CD8 T cells in ankylosing spondylitis. This clonotype was counted at least ten times. Its target is unknown. A single record per CDR3 protein comes from TCRdb applying MiXCR to the 5' RACE reads. The sample lists roughly 400,000 distinct CDR3 sequences, approximately 20% occurring once. Trimming removed 0 bases at V and 4 bases at J, with 10 bases between. The CDR3 spans 14 residues. CDR1 and CDR2 from the germline V gene are SGHRS and YFSETQ. Study observations and caveats: Roughly eight highly homologous variants formed a TCR beta motif that appeared characteristic of ankylosing spondylitis blood.

The sample consisted of blood, either unsorted or a sorted T cell fraction (not recorded which). This rearrangement joins TRBV5-1 to TRBJ1-1, with D unclear. The clonotype was recovered from a male donor with ankylosing spondylitis. The CDR3, as DNA: TGCGCCAGCAGCTTGGCCCAAGCGGGCACTGAAGCTTTCTTT. It specifies CASSLAQAGTEAFF.